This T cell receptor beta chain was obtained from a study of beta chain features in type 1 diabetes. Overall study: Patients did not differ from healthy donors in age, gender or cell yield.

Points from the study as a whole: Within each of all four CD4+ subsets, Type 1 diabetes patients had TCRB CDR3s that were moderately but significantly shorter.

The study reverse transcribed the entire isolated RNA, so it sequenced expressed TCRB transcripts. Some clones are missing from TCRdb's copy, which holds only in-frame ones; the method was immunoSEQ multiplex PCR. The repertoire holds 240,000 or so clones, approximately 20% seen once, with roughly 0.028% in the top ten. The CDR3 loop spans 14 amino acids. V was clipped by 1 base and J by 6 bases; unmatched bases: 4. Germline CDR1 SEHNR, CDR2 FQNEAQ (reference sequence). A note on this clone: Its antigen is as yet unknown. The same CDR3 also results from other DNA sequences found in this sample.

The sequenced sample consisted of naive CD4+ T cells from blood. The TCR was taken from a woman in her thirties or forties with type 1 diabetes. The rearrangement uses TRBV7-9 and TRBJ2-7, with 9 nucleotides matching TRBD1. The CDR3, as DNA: TGTGCCAGCAGCTTAGGACAGGGGGTAGGCGAGCAGTACTTC. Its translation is CASSLGQGVGEQYF.